The 20 T cell receptor beta chains reported below all come from one sample, sequenced in a study of T-cell memory formation after mild COVID-19 (dated by TCRdb to 2020 to 2022). Receptors were amplified or captured by 5' RACE. The listed sequencing device is Illumina NovaSeq 6000. TCRdb reanalyzed the raw reads on its own, using fastp at Q25 for trimming and MiXCR for clone calling, and kept in-frame beta chains. Each CDR3 protein gets just one entry, which takes the most common genes and DNA from the rows behind it. The sample table holds 550,000 to 700,000 distinct CDR3 sequences, of which around 17% were seen once. Jointly, the top ten make up around 12% of the sample. The specimen was PBMCs or a T cell subset sorted from them (not recorded which). These receptor sequences come from an adult woman who had mild COVID-19 (a few samples of this study predate the infection). The sample titles of this study are shuffled in the database, so cell type and time point are left out; the donor was told from shared clones.

This clonotype appeared a few times. CDR3 sequence reads: CASSTGATGELFF. The CDR3 nucleotides are TGTGCCAGCAGCACAGGGGCCACCGGGGAGCTGTTTTTT. V gene TRBV7-3 combines with J gene TRBJ2-2; 7 bases are shared with TRBD1. The V gene end was trimmed by 5 bases and the J gene end by 4 bases; junction bases not matched to a gene: 1. Germline CDR1 reads SGHTA; CDR2 reads FQGTGA. CDR3 length: 13 residues.

This chain joins TRBV27 and TRBJ2-1; the D gene is possibly TRBD2 (6 bases). V was trimmed by 8 bases and J by 9 bases, leaving 11 bases between them. The germline CDR1 and CDR2 sequences are MNHEY and SMNVEV (reference sequence). CDR3 size: 11 residues. CDR3 coding DNA: TGTGCCAGCCGACTAGGTCCTGAGCAGTTCTTC. Protein: CASRLGPEQFF.

This clonotype has only a few counts. The CDR3 loop reads CASSYYQETQYF. As DNA, the CDR3 is TGTGCCAGCAGCTACTACCAAGAGACCCAGTACTTC. This chain uses TRBV7-6 with TRBJ2-5; no firm D call. The length of the CDR3 is 12 residues. Per the germline V gene, CDR1 is SGHVS and CDR2 is FNYEAQ. V was trimmed by 4 bases and J by 0 bases, leaving 3 bases between them.

This clonotype was counted only a few times. The chain employs TRBV7-7 and TRBJ2-1; 8 bases are a match to TRBD2. J lost 7 bases, V lost 1 base, and 6 bases had no gene match. Germline V gene lookup returns CDR1 SSHAT and CDR2 FNYEAQ (reference sequence). CDR3 size: 15 residues. CDR3 sequence reads: CASSLDGGAGNEQFF. As DNA, the CDR3 is TGTGCCAGCAGCTTAGACGGGGGGGCGGGAAATGAGCAGTTCTTC.

V is TRBV24-1 and J is TRBJ2-1; 12 nucleotides match TRBD2. The J segment lost 7 bases and the V segment lost 9 bases, leaving 6 bases of the junction unmatched. Germline V lookup: CDR1 KGHDR, CDR2 SFDVKD. The CDR3 loop spans 14 amino acids. The CDR3 reads CATERLAGENEQFF. The CDR3 DNA reads as TGTGCCACCGAGAGACTAGCGGGAGAAAATGAGCAGTTCTTC.

This chain connects TRBV5-1 to TRBJ2-1, with D tentatively TRBD2 (6 bases). The germline V and J ends were trimmed by 4 bases and 1 base, with 12 bases remaining between them. The germline V gene has CDR1 SGHRS and CDR2 YFSETQ. This CDR3 has 15 amino acids. The CDR3 here is CASSQGTFSYNEQFF. DNA of the CDR3: TGCGCCAGCAGCCAAGGGACTTTTTCCTACAATGAGCAGTTCTTC. The whole variable domain, remainder taken from reference TRBV5-1 and TRBJ2-1, is KAGVTQTPRYLIKTRGQQVTLSCSPISGHRSVSWYQQTPGQGLQFLFEYFSETQRNKGNFPGRFSGRQFSNSRSEMNVSTLELGDSALYLCASSQGTFSYNEQFFGPGTRLTVL.

The CDR3, as DNA: TGCAGCGTTGAAGAAGGTCGGGGGGCCTACGAGCAGTACTTC. Protein product: CSVEEGRGAYEQYF. The chain recombines TRBV29-1 with TRBJ2-7; 7 nucleotides match TRBD2. CDR3 size: 14 residues. Trimming removed 0 bases from V and 2 bases from J; junction bases left unmatched: 4. CDR1 is SQVTM and CDR2 is ANQGSEA in the germline V gene.

This clonotype has just a few counts. The genes are TRBV15 and TRBJ1-1, with 9 bases identical to TRBD1. Germline V CDR1 and CDR2: LNHNV, YYDKDF (reference sequence). This CDR3 comprises 13 residues. V shed 5 bases and J 5 bases; nucleotides not matched to a gene: 3. The CDR3 sequence: CATSVDRGTEAFF. For the CDR3, the DNA is TGTGCCACCAGCGTCGACAGGGGGACTGAAGCTTTCTTT.

This clonotype appeared a few times. The V and J genes are TRBV7-6 and TRBJ2-5, with 7 bases aligning to TRBD1. The trim removed 1 base at V and 4 bases at J, leaving 6 bases unmatched. Looked up from germline, CDR1 is SGHVS and CDR2 is FNYEAQ. This CDR3 comprises 15 residues. The CDR3 sequence is CASSLGQGVRETQYF. The CDR3 coding sequence is TGTGCCAGCAGCTTAGGCCAGGGGGTCAGAGAGACCCAGTACTTC. The whole variable domain, remainder taken from reference TRBV7-6 and TRBJ2-5, is GAGVSQSPRYKVTKRGQDVALRCDPISGHVSLYWYRQALGQGPEFLTYFNYEAQQDKSGLPNDRFSAERPEGSISTLTIQRTEQRDSAMYRCASSLGQGVRETQYFGPGTRLLVL.

The V gene is TRBV7-3, the J gene TRBJ2-2; D uncertain. Germline CDR1 and CDR2: SGHTA and FQGTGA. The CDR3 is made up of 14 amino acids. The V end was cut by 4 bases, the J end by 5 bases, with 11 bases between. For the CDR3, the DNA is TGTGCCAGCAGCTCCAGCCGTGTGACCGGGGAGCTGTTTTTT. It is translated as CASSSSRVTGELFF.

This clonotype occurred a few times. V and J are TRBV7-2 and TRBJ2-1, with 13 bases fitting TRBD2. Germline V lookup: CDR1 SGHTA, CDR2 FQGNSA. The CDR3 is 14 amino acids. Losses at the gene ends were 4 bases for V and 8 bases for J; bases not matched to a gene: 2. The CDR3 loop is CASSWTSGSYEQFF. CDR3 sequence (DNA): TGTGCCAGCAGCTGGACTAGCGGGAGCTATGAGCAGTTCTTC.

This clonotype occurred a few times. The chain links TRBV20-1 to TRBJ2-1; 7 bases line up with TRBD2. The CDR3 has 15 amino acids. The V segment lost 5 bases and the J segment 3 bases; nucleotides outside the gene matches: 10. CDR1 and CDR2 (germline): DFQATT, SNEGSKA (reference sequence). CDR3 protein: CSAWWREKHYNEQFF. The CDR3 region has the DNA TGCAGTGCTTGGTGGCGGGAGAAACACTACAATGAGCAGTTCTTC.

Only a few counts were recorded for this clonotype. This sequence joins TRBV4-3 and TRBJ2-1, with 8 bases matching TRBD2. The length of the CDR3 is 18 residues. Losses at the gene ends were 1 base for V and 2 bases for J; bases not matched to a gene: 10. Per germline, CDR1 LGHNA and CDR2 YSLEER. CDR3 residues: CASSQGYPRGLAYNEQFF. The CDR3, as DNA: TGCGCCAGCAGCCAAGGCTACCCTCGGGGACTAGCCTACAATGAGCAGTTCTTC.

This clonotype was counted at least ten times. The gene calls are TRBV5-1 and TRBJ2-2; maybe TRBD1 (5 bases). This CDR3 spans 16 amino acids. V was shortened by 0 bases and J by 5 bases, with 14 bases between the two germline ends. CDR1 SGHRS and CDR2 YFSETQ come from the germline V gene. In nucleotides, the CDR3 is TGCGCCAGCAGCTTGGAGGGGCCCGCGCTAACCGGGGAGCTGTTTTTT. It translates to CASSLEGPALTGELFF. The entire variable domain, with the rest obtained from reference TRBV5-1 and TRBJ2-2, is as follows: KAGVTQTPRYLIKTRGQQVTLSCSPISGHRSVSWYQQTPGQGLQFLFEYFSETQRNKGNFPGRFSGRQFSNSRSEMNVSTLELGDSALYLCASSLEGPALTGELFFGEGSRLTVL.

The chain couples TRBV5-5 to TRBJ2-7; 9 bases agree with TRBD1. The V and J ends lost 2 bases and 7 bases, in that order; junction bases with no gene match: 4. The V gene's germline CDR1 is SGHKS and CDR2 YYEKEE (reference sequence). The CDR3 is made up of 13 amino acids. CDR3 in amino acids: CASSFGTGREQYF. The CDR3 coding sequence is TGTGCCAGCAGCTTCGGGACAGGGAGGGAGCAGTACTTC.

The chain links TRBV6-5 to TRBJ2-5, with D unclear. The CDR3 totals 15 residues. Trimming took off 2 bases at V and 6 bases at J, with 16 bases between the two ends. The germline CDR1 and CDR2 sequences are MNHEY and SVGAGI. CDR3 DNA: TGTGCCAGCAGTTACGGTGACGGCAGTAGGAAGACCCAGTACTTC. Amino acids: CASSYGDGSRKTQYF.

On this clonotype itself: One end of the junction is discordant with germline, which a read error may explain. The genes are TRBV11-2 and TRBJ2-7; 16 bases match TRBD2. Germline V gene sequence: CDR1 SGHAT, CDR2 FQNNGV. This CDR3 has 18 amino acids. In DNA, the CDR3 is TGTGCCAGCAACTTACTTTCCGGGACTAGCGGGAGGGCCTACGAGCAGTACTTC. Translating gives CASNLLSGTSGRAYEQYF.

The CDR3 sequence: CATSDSRWRDEAFF. In DNA, the CDR3 is TGTGCCACCAGTGATTCCCGCTGGCGTGATGAAGCTTTCTTT. The chain employs TRBV24-1 and TRBJ1-1; D gene unclear. Looked up from germline, CDR1 is KGHDR and CDR2 is SFDVKD. Trimming took off 2 bases at V and 7 bases at J, with 13 bases between the two ends. CDR3 length: 14 amino acids.

This clonotype was seen more than once but under ten times. The chain combines TRBV5-1 with TRBJ2-2, with no clear D. The CDR3 runs to 12 residues. Germline V lookup: CDR1 SGHRS, CDR2 YFSETQ. The germline V and J ends were trimmed by 0 bases and 7 bases, with 4 bases remaining between them. The CDR3 is CASSLGNGELFF. In nucleotides, the CDR3 is TGCGCCAGCAGCTTGGGAAACGGGGAGCTGTTTTTT.

There are many counts of this clonotype. The chain has TRBV7-6 and TRBJ2-3; TRBD2 matches 10 bases. V gave up 6 bases and J gave up 4 bases; unmatched junction bases: 7. Germline V gives CDR1 SGHVS, CDR2 FNYEAQ. CDR3 length: 15 amino acids. The CDR3 is CASSRAGGQADTQYF. As DNA, the CDR3 is TGTGCCAGCAGTCGAGCGGGAGGGCAAGCAGATACGCAGTATTTT. Using reference TRBV7-6 and TRBJ2-3 for the parts outside the CDR3, the full variable domain is GAGVSQSPRYKVTKRGQDVALRCDPISGHVSLYWYRQALGQGPEFLTYFNYEAQQDKSGLPNDRFSAERPEGSISTLTIQRTEQRDSAMYRCASSRAGGQADTQYFGPGTRLTVL.